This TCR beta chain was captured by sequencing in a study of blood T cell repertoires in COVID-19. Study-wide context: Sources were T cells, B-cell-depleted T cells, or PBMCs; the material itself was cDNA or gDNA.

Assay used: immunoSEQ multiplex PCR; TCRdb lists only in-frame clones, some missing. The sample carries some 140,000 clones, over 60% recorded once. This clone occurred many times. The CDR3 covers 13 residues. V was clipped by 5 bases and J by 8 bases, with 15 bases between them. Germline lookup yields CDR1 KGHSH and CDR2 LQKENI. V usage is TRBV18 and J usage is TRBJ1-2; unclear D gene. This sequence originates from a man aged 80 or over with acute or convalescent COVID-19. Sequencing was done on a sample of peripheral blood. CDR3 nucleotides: TGTGCCAGCTCAACGGCGGCCACCGTAGGCTACACCTTC. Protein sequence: CASSTAATVGYTF.